The present T cell receptor beta chain was sequenced within a study of cytomegalovirus exposure and HLA in healthy donors. This clone was counted a few times. The PCR had 60 Vbeta and 13 Jbeta primers. Sequencing was performed with immunoSEQ multiplex PCR; in TCRdb, only in-frame clones are kept and a portion is missing. The sample records approximately 170,000 clones, under 85% being singletons. The CDR3 covers 16 residues. CDR1 is SEHNR and CDR2 is FQNEAQ in the germline V gene (reference sequence). The junction had 9 bases not matched to a gene; V was cut back by 5 bases and J by 5 bases. The chain joins TRBV7-9 to TRBJ2-3; 11 bases fit TRBD2. This receptor was obtained from a woman in her late teens or twenties in good health and CMV-seronegative. The sample taken for sequencing was PBMCs. The CDR3: CASSPRIAGGLDTQYF. Here the CDR3 DNA reads TGTGCCAGCAGCCCCCGGATAGCGGGAGGGCTAGATACGCAGTATTTT. Based on the CDR3 plus reference TRBV7-9 and TRBJ2-3, the full variable domain is DTGVSQNPRHKITKRGQNVTFRCDPISEHNRLYWYRQTLGQGPEFLTYFQNEAQLEKSRLLSDRFSAERPKGSFSTLEIQRTEQGDSAMYLCASSPRIAGGLDTQYFGPGTRLTVL.